A selection of T cell receptor beta chains follows, all from one sample in a study. One entry per CDR3 protein, called by TCRdb with MiXCR from the 5' RACE reads. The sample holds roughly 58,000 distinct CDR3 sequences; less than 25% are singletons and the top ten take 2.5% to 3.5%. Material: tumor-infiltrating Tregs sorted from the breast tumor. Source of these receptors: a female donor with breast cancer. Each CDR3 is given with its conserved first and last residue. The D gene is left open where the match is weak. Only part of the rows carry a size: once, few, many, or a class if the clone is expanded.

v_call	clone_size	j_call	d_call	cdr3_nt	cdr3_aa
TRBV11-2	once	TRBJ2-2	TRBD2	TGTGCCAGCAGCCCCCTCGGCGGGAGGGCCGCCGGGGAGCTGTTTTTT	CASSPLGGRAAGELFF
TRBV15	-	TRBJ2-1	-	TGTGCCACCAGCGACCCGCAAGGGACGTATGAGCAGTTCTTC	CATSDPQGTYEQFF
TRBV20-1	-	TRBJ2-7	TRBD1	TGCAGTGCTAGAAGGGTGGACAGGGGGGCCTACGAGCAGTACTTC	CSARRVDRGAYEQYF
TRBV6-1	-	TRBJ1-5	-	TGTGCCAGCAGTGAAGTGGGGGCCTTTCAGCCCCGGCATTTT	CASSEVGAFQPRHF
TRBV20-1	medium-sized	TRBJ1-2	-	TGCAGTGCTAGAGATTCAGGGTCGCGTGGCTACACCTTC	CSARDSGSRGYTF
TRBV29-1	few	TRBJ2-1	TRBD1	TGCAGCGTGAATACCCCCGGGACAGGCGAGTTCTTC	CSVNTPGTGEFF
TRBV4-2	-	TRBJ2-2	-	TGTGCCAGCGGGCAAAACACCGGGGAGCTGTTTTTT	CASGQNTGELFF
TRBV7-2	few	TRBJ2-3	-	TGTGCCAGCAGCTTTCTGGGCCACGATACGCAGTATTTT	CASSFLGHDTQYF
TRBV7-2	many	TRBJ2-3	-	TGTGCCAGCAGCTTAGGCGGTCAGCTTAGCACAGATACGCAGTATTTT	CASSLGGQLSTDTQYF
TRBV20-1	-	TRBJ2-6	-	TGCAGTGCTTCCTTCGACAGCTCTGGGGCCAACGTCCTGACTTTC	CSASFDSSGANVLTF
TRBV7-9	many	TRBJ2-5	-	TGTGCCAGCAGCTCAGTAGAGACCCAGTACTTC	CASSSVETQYF
TRBV14	-	TRBJ2-7	TRBD1	TGTGCCAGCAGCCTGCGGTGGGACAGCTCCTACGAGCAGTACTTC	CASSLRWDSSYEQYF
TRBV7-7	many	TRBJ2-7	-	TGTGCCAGCAGCTCCGACGGTGCGGAGCAGTACTTC	CASSSDGAEQYF
TRBV5-1	many	TRBJ2-1	-	TGCGCCAGCAGACAAAATGCGGATAAGCAGTTCTTC	CASRQNADKQFF
TRBV12-3/TRBV12-4	few	TRBJ1-2	TRBD1	TGTGCCAGCAGTCTCCGACAGGGGGGCCAGAACTATGGCTACACCTTC	CASSLRQGGQNYGYTF
TRBV27	few	TRBJ2-7	TRBD1	TGTGCCAGCAGTTTCGACCCACAGGGGGGTTACGAGCAGTACTTC	CASSFDPQGGYEQYF
TRBV6-5	many	TRBJ2-7	TRBD1	TGTGCCAGCAGTCGACAGGGTTTTAGCTCCTACGAGCAGTACTTC	CASSRQGFSSYEQYF
TRBV29-1	-	TRBJ2-2	-	TGCAGCGTTGGCGACACCGGGGAGCTGTTTTTT	CSVGDTGELFF
TRBV5-1	few	TRBJ1-2	TRBD1	TGCGCCAGCAGCTTGGGCCAGGGGGTATATGGCTACACCTTC	CASSLGQGVYGYTF
TRBV5-1	-	TRBJ2-5	-	TGCGCCAGCAGCTTTAATAATCTCCAAGAGACCCAGTACTTC	CASSFNNLQETQYF
TRBV7-2	few	TRBJ2-6	TRBD1	TGTGCCAGCAGCCCTAATACAGGGGGTAATTCTCCTGGGGCCAACGTCCTGACTTTC	CASSPNTGGNSPGANVLTF
TRBV27	many	TRBJ2-1	TRBD1	TGTGCCAGCAGCCCTCGACAGGGGGGATCCAATGAGCAGTTCTTC	CASSPRQGGSNEQFF
TRBV11-2	-	TRBJ2-2	-	TGTGCCAGCAGCCCTACAGGGACGAACACCGGGGAGCTGTTTTTT	CASSPTGTNTGELFF
TRBV20-1	-	TRBJ2-7	TRBD1	TGCAGTGCCCAGGGGGCAAGGACCTACGAGCAGTACTTC	CSAQGARTYEQYF
TRBV20-1	few	TRBJ2-5	TRBD2	TGCAGTGCTGGGGGGAAAGGCGGGGGGACCCAGTACTTC	CSAGGKGGGTQYF
TRBV4-3	many	TRBJ2-2	TRBD2	TGCGCCAGCAGCCTAGGACTAGCGGGGACGAACACCGGGGAGCTGTTTTTT	CASSLGLAGTNTGELFF
TRBV3-1	few	TRBJ2-1	-	TGTGCCAGCAGCCTACGACAGGTGGATGAGCAGTTCTTC	CASSLRQVDEQFF
TRBV28	-	TRBJ1-2	-	TGTGCCAGCAGTTTGATAAACTATGGCTACAACTTC	CASSLINYGYNF
TRBV3-1	few	TRBJ2-1	-	TGTGCCAGCAGCCAAGGTACAGGGAACAATGAGCAGTTCTTC	CASSQGTGNNEQFF
TRBV6-1	-	TRBJ2-7	TRBD1	TGTGCCAGCAGTGACCAGGGACAGAGGGGCTACGAGCAGTACTTC	CASSDQGQRGYEQYF
TRBV20-1	few	TRBJ2-3	-	TGCAGTGCTACGACGGTAGATACGCAGTATTTT	CSATTVDTQYF
TRBV29-1	few	TRBJ2-1	TRBD2	TGCAGCGTTGTCCCCTTGCGCGGGAGCATGACCTACAATGAGCAGTTCTTC	CSVVPLRGSMTYNEQFF
TRBV4-3	many	TRBJ2-1	-	TGCGCCAGCAGCCAAGAGAGGCGGACGAGGGGGAATGAGCAGTTCTTC	CASSQERRTRGNEQFF
TRBV29-1	many	TRBJ2-5	TRBD1	TGCAGCGTTTCCGGGGACAGAAAAGAGACCCAGTACTTC	CSVSGDRKETQYF
TRBV6-2/TRBV6-3	-	TRBJ2-2	-	TGTGCCAGCAGTTACTCCGACTGCGGGGAGCTGTTTTTT	CASSYSDCGELFF
TRBV7-7	-	TRBJ1-6	-	TGTGCTAGCAGCCCTGAATGCGGTGTTTTTGACAGAATCAGCTCCTATAATTCACCCCTCCACTTT	CASSPECGVFDRISSYNSPLHF
TRBV5-1	few	TRBJ2-3	TRBD1	TGCGCCAGCAAACAGGGGGCAGTGGCAGATACGCAGTATTTT	CASKQGAVADTQYF
TRBV11-1	-	TRBJ1-2	-	TGTGCCAGCAGTGACACTAGTAACTATGGCTACACCTTC	CASSDTSNYGYTF
TRBV28	-	TRBJ1-5	-	TGTGCCAGCAGATCTGACAGTTATAATCAGCCCCAGCATTTT	CASRSDSYNQPQHF
TRBV4-2	-	TRBJ2-5	-	TGTGCCAGCAGCCAAGAAGTCCTCTTGGAGACCCAGTACTTC	CASSQEVLLETQYF
TRBV2	-	TRBJ1-2	TRBD1	TGTGCCAGCATCCAGGGGGTATTTGGGGGCTACACCTTC	CASIQGVFGGYTF
TRBV7-2	-	TRBJ2-6	-	TGTGCCAGCAGCTTAAATGGGCTCGCTGGGGCCAACGTCCTGACTTTC	CASSLNGLAGANVLTF
TRBV5-1	-	TRBJ1-4	TRBD1	TGCGCCAGCAGCTTGGGACAGGGACCGGCTAATGAAAAACTGTTTTTT	CASSLGQGPANEKLFF
TRBV20-1	-	TRBJ2-2	TRBD2	TGCAGTGCTAGTCCCTCGGGACTAGCGGGTTCCGGGGAGCTGTTTTTT	CSASPSGLAGSGELFF
TRBV20-1	many	TRBJ1-2	-	TGCAGTGCTAGCCCCAGTAACTATGGCTACACCTTC	CSASPSNYGYTF
TRBV18	few	TRBJ1-4	-	TGTGCCAGCTCACCATCGCAGGAGAGGAGAGAAAAACTGTTTTTT	CASSPSQERREKLFF
TRBV11-2	medium-sized	TRBJ1-1	-	TGTGCCAGCAGCCTCGTTATGAACACTGAAGCTTTCTTT	CASSLVMNTEAFF
TRBV5-5	many	TRBJ2-3	-	TGTGCCAGCAGCTTGGAGGCAGCTAGCACAGATACGCAGTATTTT	CASSLEAASTDTQYF
TRBV12-3/TRBV12-4	many	TRBJ2-1	TRBD2	TGTGCCAGCAGCGAAGCGGGGGGGAGAGATGAGCAGTTCTTC	CASSEAGGRDEQFF
TRBV6-6	few	TRBJ1-5	TRBD1	TGTGCCAGCAGCCAACAGGGGTTTCAGCCCCAGCATTTT	CASSQQGFQPQHF
TRBV29-1	few	TRBJ2-7	-	TGCAGCGTTGAAGCTCCGGGGTCAGGGATGGACGAGCAGTACTTC	CSVEAPGSGMDEQYF
TRBV7-2	-	TRBJ2-1	-	TGTGCCAGCAGCTCTACGCGGAGGGGGGAGCAGTTCTTC	CASSSTRRGEQFF
TRBV12-3/TRBV12-4	-	TRBJ2-2	-	TGTGCCAGCAGCCCTCAAGTCACCGGGGAGCTGTTTTTT	CASSPQVTGELFF
TRBV7-8	many	TRBJ2-7	-	TGTGCCAGCAGCCCCCTGTACCTTCCCTACGAGCAGTACTTC	CASSPLYLPYEQYF
TRBV5-1	few	TRBJ2-2	TRBD1	TGCGCCAGCAGCTGGGGACAGGGGACCGGGGAGCTGTTTTTT	CASSWGQGTGELFF
TRBV5-1	few	TRBJ2-7	TRBD1	TGCGCCAGCAGCCCTCGACAGGGGGTGCGAGACGAGCAGTACTTC	CASSPRQGVRDEQYF
TRBV7-9	many	TRBJ1-2	-	TGTGCCAGCAGCTTAGGGTCGGGCTATGGCTACACCTTC	CASSLGSGYGYTF
TRBV12-3/TRBV12-4	few	TRBJ2-3	-	TGTGCCAGCAGTTCTCAGGGAAGAGATACGCAGTATTTT	CASSSQGRDTQYF
TRBV30	few	TRBJ2-3	TRBD1	TGTGCCTGGAGCCGGGACAGTTCTAGCACAGATACGCAGTATTTT	CAWSRDSSSTDTQYF
TRBV5-1	many	TRBJ2-1	TRBD1	TGCGCCAGCAGCTCGCGACCTCCGGGACAGGGGAACTTCAATGAGCAGTTCTTC	CASSSRPPGQGNFNEQFF